A selection of T cell receptor beta chains follows, all from one sample in a study of cytomegalovirus exposure and HLA in healthy donors. Measured with immunoSEQ multiplex PCR; TCRdb has only the in-frame clones, and not every one. The sample holds fewer than 200,000 clones, less than 90% seen once. Material: PBMCs. The receptors here all came from a woman aged 50 to 65 in good health and CMV-seropositive. CDR3s include the opening cysteine and the closing phenylalanine or tryptophan. The order of the fields is CDR3 DNA, CDR3 protein, D gene, J gene, V gene, clone size. A D gene is named only where the DNA matches it firmly. A row's size may be missing; if present it is once, few, many or a size class.

TGTGCCAGCAGCGAGCGGGTAGGTGAGCAGTTCTTC CASSERVGEQFF . TRBJ2-1 TRBV28 .
TGCGCCAGCAGCTTGGTGGCCAGGGGCCCCGTGAGGAGGGAAGCTTTCTTT CASSLVARGPVRREAFF . TRBJ1-1 TRBV5-1 .
TGTGCCAGCAGCTTTGACAGGGTCGACACCGGGGAGCTGTTTTTT CASSFDRVDTGELFF TRBD1 TRBJ2-2 TRBV7-3 .
TGTGCCAGCAAGCGGGGGTCTAGCACAGATACGCAGTATTTT CASKRGSSTDTQYF TRBD2 TRBJ2-3 TRBV4-2 .
TGTGCCAGCAGCTTACCACTAGCGGGGCGAGGGCAGTACTTC CASSLPLAGRGQYF TRBD2 TRBJ2-7 TRBV7-9 .
TGTGCCAGCAGCTCTGTAGGAGGTTCACTGGGGGAGCAGTACTTC CASSSVGGSLGEQYF . TRBJ2-7 TRBV5-6 .
TGTGCCAGCAGCTTAGCGTGGACTAAGAGTAATGAGCAGTTCTTC CASSLAWTKSNEQFF . TRBJ2-1 TRBV7-8 .
TGTGCCAGCAGCTTACGAGAGAACCAGCCCCAGCATTTT CASSLRENQPQHF . TRBJ1-5 TRBV7-9 once
TGTGCCAGCAGCCTCCGTTCCGGGACAGGGCTATACAATGAGCAGTTCTTC CASSLRSGTGLYNEQFF TRBD1 TRBJ2-1 TRBV4-2 few
TGTGCCCCACAGGGGAGGAACACTGAAGCTTTCTTT CAPQGRNTEAFF TRBD1 TRBJ1-1 TRBV27 .
TGTGCCTGGAGTGTAGGGGGCTATGGCTACACCTTC CAWSVGGYGYTF . TRBJ1-2 TRBV30 .
TGTGCCAGCTCACCAATAGAGGAAACAACTATAGGCTACACCTTC CASSPIEETTIGYTF . TRBJ1-2 TRBV18 .
TGTGCCACGACCGGGAGGGACAGGGATTTAGTTGCTTTCTTT CATTGRDRDLVAFF TRBD1 TRBJ1-1 TRBV6-4 .
TGTTCCGGACAGGGTATATCCTACAATGAGCAGTTCTTC CSGQGISYNEQFF TRBD1 TRBJ2-1 TRBV7-9 .
TGTGCCAGCAGCTTGTCCCTATACGAGCAGTACTTC CASSLSLYEQYF . TRBJ2-7 TRBV5-5 .
TGCGCCAGCAGGCGACAGTCAGGCCCCTACGAGCAGTACTTC CASRRQSGPYEQYF . TRBJ2-7 TRBV5-1 .
TGCGCCAGCAGTAGACAGGGGTGGAACTACGAGCAGTACTTC CASSRQGWNYEQYF TRBD1 TRBJ2-7 TRBV10-2 .
TGTGCCAGCCTCCGGGACACCACCTACGAGCAGTACTTC CASLRDTTYEQYF . TRBJ2-7 TRBV6-1 once
TGCGCCAGCAGTGAGTCTTTTTCAGACAGGGCCTCTGGAAACACCATATATTTT CASSESFSDRASGNTIYF TRBD1 TRBJ1-3 TRBV10-1 .
TGTGCCATCAGTGAGTCGGGAGGGGCGAGTAATTCACCCCTCCACTTT CAISESGGASNSPLHF . TRBJ1-6 TRBV10-3 .
TGTGCCAGCAGCGTAGACTGGACGGGAGGTGGTTACAATGAGCAGTTCTTC CASSVDWTGGGYNEQFF TRBD2 TRBJ2-1 TRBV9 .
TGTGCCAGCAGTCATACCTGGGGGGGTCAAGAGACCCAGTACTTC CASSHTWGGQETQYF TRBD2 TRBJ2-5 TRBV6-5 .
TGTGCCAGTAGTATAATGGGCAGACAGGTGGATCAGCCCCAGCATTTT CASSIMGRQVDQPQHF . TRBJ1-5 TRBV19 .
TGCAGCGTTGGGGGCAGGGCACAAGAGACCCAGTACTTC CSVGGRAQETQYF . TRBJ2-5 TRBV29-1 .
TGTGCCAGTAGTATAAAGCTTACGATAACAGATGGCTACACCTTC CASSIKLTITDGYTF . TRBJ1-2 TRBV19 .
TGTGCCAGCCTAAACAATGAGCAGTTCTTC CASLNNEQFF . TRBJ2-1 TRBV21-1 .
TGTGCCAGCAGCGGAGGGGGGGGAAGCACAGATACGCAGTATTTT CASSGGGGSTDTQYF . TRBJ2-3 TRBV7-3 .
TGTGCCAGCAGTAACCCCCCGGGACAACATTCCGGCTACACCTTC CASSNPPGQHSGYTF . TRBJ1-2 TRBV6-5 .
TGTGCCAGCGGTTTGACTAGCGGGGGGGCCTACAATGAGCAGTTCTTC CASGLTSGGAYNEQFF TRBD2 TRBJ2-1 TRBV6-6 .
TGCGCCAGCAGCTCTGGGACAGGGTTCGACGAGCAGTACTTC CASSSGTGFDEQYF TRBD1 TRBJ2-7 TRBV5-1 .
TGTGCCAGCAGCTTAGGACAGGGGGACTACGAGCAGTACTTC CASSLGQGDYEQYF TRBD1 TRBJ2-7 TRBV11-3 .
TGTGCCACCAGGGGGGAGGGGACGCGAACTTTCTTT CATRGEGTRTFF TRBD1 TRBJ1-1 TRBV10-3 .
TGTGCCAGTAGTAACCTTGACAGGCGAAATGGTGAAGCTTTCTTT CASSNLDRRNGEAFF . TRBJ1-1 TRBV19 .
TGTGCCATCAGTGAATCCAGCGGGGGCCACGAGCAGTACTTC CAISESSGGHEQYF TRBD2 TRBJ2-7 TRBV10-3 .
TGTGCCAGTAGTAACCCCCTAGGGGCTGAAGCTTTCTTT CASSNPLGAEAFF . TRBJ1-1 TRBV19 .
TGTGCCAGCAGTGATGGGGTCGTGTCTCGGGGGGCTTTCTTT CASSDGVVSRGAFF . TRBJ1-1 TRBV2 .
TGTGCCAGCAGCTTGGGGACAGCCTCAAACGGCTATGGCTACACCTTC CASSLGTASNGYGYTF TRBD1 TRBJ1-2 TRBV7-2 .
TGTGCCAGCAGTGAAAGTCGGGGGACCCAAGAGACCCAGTACTTC CASSESRGTQETQYF . TRBJ2-5 TRBV6-1 many
TGTGCCAGCAAGGCCAGGGTGGTCGGGGAGCTGTTTTTT CASKARVVGELFF . TRBJ2-2 TRBV6-5 .
TGTGCCAGTAGCCCCCAGGGGCTTTCTAATCAGCCCCAGCATTTT CASSPQGLSNQPQHF . TRBJ1-5 TRBV19 once
TGTACCAGCAGCCAAGTAGGGGCGTGGGAGACCCAGTACTTC CTSSQVGAWETQYF . TRBJ2-5 TRBV14 .
TGTGCCAGCAGCCAAGTAGGGCACTGGACAGGGAGGGACACTGAAGCTTTCTTT CASSQVGHWTGRDTEAFF TRBD1 TRBJ1-1 TRBV14 .
TGTGCCAGTAGTATAGGGACTAGCGGCTCCGATACGCAGTATTTT CASSIGTSGSDTQYF TRBD2 TRBJ2-3 TRBV19 .
TGTGCCAGCAGCGTCAGAAAACAGGGGGCGACCACCGGGGAGCTGTTTTTT CASSVRKQGATTGELFF TRBD1 TRBJ2-2 TRBV9 .
TGTGCCAGCAGCCAAGATTACAATAGCAATCAGCCCCAGCATTTT CASSQDYNSNQPQHF . TRBJ1-5 TRBV4-2 .
TGTGCCAGCAGCTTAATGGAGGATTCACCCCTCCACTTT CASSLMEDSPLHF . TRBJ1-6 TRBV7-2 .
TGTGCCAGCAGCCCGGGACTAGCAAGGGGTGAGCAGTTCTTC CASSPGLARGEQFF TRBD2 TRBJ2-1 TRBV7-2 few
TGTGCCAGCAAGGCTAGAGGGGGCATCAACGAGCAGTACTTC CASKARGGINEQYF TRBD1 TRBJ2-7 TRBV2 .
TGTGCCAGCAGTGAAGGCCTTTTAGGAGGCTATGGCTACACCTTC CASSEGLLGGYGYTF . TRBJ1-2 TRBV6-1 .
TGTGCCAGCAGCGTAGAAACAGGGGAGGGCTACACCTTC CASSVETGEGYTF TRBD1 TRBJ1-2 TRBV9 .